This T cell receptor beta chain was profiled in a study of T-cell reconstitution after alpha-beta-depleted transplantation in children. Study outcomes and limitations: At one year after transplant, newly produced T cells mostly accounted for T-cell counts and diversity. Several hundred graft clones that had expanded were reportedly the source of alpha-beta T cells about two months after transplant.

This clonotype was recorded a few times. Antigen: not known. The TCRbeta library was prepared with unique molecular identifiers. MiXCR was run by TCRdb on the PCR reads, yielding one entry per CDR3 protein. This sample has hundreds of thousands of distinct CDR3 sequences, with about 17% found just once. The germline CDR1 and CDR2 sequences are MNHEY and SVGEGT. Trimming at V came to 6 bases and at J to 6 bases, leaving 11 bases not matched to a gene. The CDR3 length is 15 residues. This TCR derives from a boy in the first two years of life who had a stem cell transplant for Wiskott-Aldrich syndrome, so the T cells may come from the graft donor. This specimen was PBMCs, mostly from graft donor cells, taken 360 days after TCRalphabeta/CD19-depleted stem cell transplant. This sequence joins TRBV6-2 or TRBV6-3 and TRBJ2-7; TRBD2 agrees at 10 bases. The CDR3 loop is CASSLGTSAYREQYF. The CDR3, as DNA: TGTGCCAGCAGCCTAGGGACTAGCGCCTACCGCGAGCAGTACTTC.